The present TCR beta chain was sequenced within a study of long-term antiretroviral therapy in people with HIV. Study-level results: In HIV, the repertoires covered a tighter span of CDR3 lengths than in controls.

The sample holds a few counts of this clone. Its antigen is not identified. The libraries were made with immunoSEQ v3.0 at survey level. Clones were sequenced by immunoSEQ multiplex PCR, and TCRdb holds only the in-frame ones, with some missing. The data show about 32,000 clones, 94% seen once. This CDR3 is 17 amino acids long. Looked up from germline, CDR1 is MGHRA and CDR2 is YSYEKL. Trimming took 2 bases from V and 0 from J; bases not matched to a gene: 4. The source of this sequence is a woman in her fifties or sixties with HIV. The sequences come from unsorted PBMCs, collected 4.1 years after starting antiretroviral therapy. This chain joins TRBV4-1 and TRBJ2-6, with TRBD1 identical over 7 bases. The DNA for the CDR3 is TGCGCCAGCAGCCAACCAGGGGGAAACTCTGGGGCCAACGTCCTGACTTTC. Amino acids: CASSQPGGNSGANVLTF.